This TCR beta chain is drawn from a study of identical twins. Notes on the study in general: In beta out-of-frame sequences, the excess sharing between twins was weaker.

Points on this clonotype: Its target is not known.

V lost 4 bases to trimming and J lost 5 bases, with 18 bases between them. This CDR3 comprises 15 residues. Germline CDR1 and CDR2: SGHKS and YYEKEE (reference sequence). TCRdb fed the 5' RACE reads into MiXCR, producing one record per CDR3 protein. Of approximately 94,000 distinct CDR3 sequences in the sample, roughly 6% are singletons; the top ten hold approximately 12%. The receptor was isolated from a woman aged 50 to 65 in good health. Sequenced material: memory T cells sorted from blood. V and J are TRBV5-5 and TRBJ2-5, with D uncertain. The CDR3 bases are TGTGCCAGCAGCGGAGCTCAAGTTGTTGAGGAGACCCAGTACTTC. Protein: CASSGAQVVEETQYF.